Below, 9 T cell receptor beta chains from the same sample are listed, as sequenced in a study of OX40 agonist ivuxolimab in advanced cancers. The repertoire was sequenced with immunoSEQ multiplex PCR; TCRdb's copy has only in-frame clones and lacks some. The sample has 65,000 to 80,000 clones; under 85% are singletons. The specimen was CD4+ or CD8+ T cells sorted from blood, collected in a trial of the OX40 agonist ivuxolimab. The receptors originated from an adult with an advanced solid tumor such as melanoma, head and neck, liver or kidney cancer.

This chain connects TRBV28 to TRBJ2-7, with 9 bases matching TRBD1. The CDR3 sequence is 15 residues long. CDR1 MDHEN and CDR2 SYDVKM come from the germline V gene. The V and J ends lost 7 bases and 6 bases, in that order; junction bases with no gene match: 13. The CDR3 is CASMTGGFGGVEQYF. CDR3 sequence (DNA): TGTGCCAGCATGACAGGGGGGTTTGGCGGCGTCGAGCAGTACTTC. Variable domain in full (rest from reference TRBV28 and TRBJ2-7): DVKVTQSSRYLVKRTGEKVFLECVQDMDHENMFWYRQDPGLGLRLIYFSYDVKMKEKGDIPEGYSVSREKKERFSLILESASTNQTSMYLCASMTGGFGGVEQYFGPGTRLTVT.

The chain uses TRBV6-6 and TRBJ1-5; 9 nucleotides match TRBD1. Trimming at V came to 5 bases and at J to 6 bases, leaving 8 bases not matched to a gene. Germline values: CDR1 MNHNY, CDR2 SVGAGI (reference sequence). This CDR3 contains 15 residues. CDR3 sequence reads: CASSKGQGIGQPQHF. CDR3 DNA sequence: TGTGCCAGCAGTAAGGGACAGGGAATAGGTCAGCCCCAGCATTTT.

The rearrangement joins TRBV13 to TRBJ2-7; 7 nucleotides align to TRBD2. The CDR3 has 16 residues. Germline CDR1 PRHDT, CDR2 FYEKMQ (reference sequence). The V and J ends lost 5 bases and 3 bases, in that order; junction bases with no gene match: 13. In DNA form, the CDR3 reads TGTGCCAGCAGCACCAGAGGTAGCGGGCAGGGCTACGAGCAGTACTTC. Its translation is CASSTRGSGQGYEQYF. The whole variable domain, remainder taken from reference TRBV13 and TRBJ2-7, is AAGVIQSPRHLIKEKRETATLKCYPIPRHDTVYWYQQGPGQDPQFLISFYEKMQSDKGSIPDRFSAQQFSDYHSELNMSSLELGDSALYFCASSTRGSGQGYEQYFGPGTRLTVT.

J is TRBJ1-6 and V is TRBV18; TRBD1 matches 8 bases. V gave up 2 bases and J gave up 10 bases; unmatched junction bases: 10. This CDR3 comprises 16 residues. Germline CDR1 and CDR2: KGHSH and LQKENI. The CDR3 coding sequence is TGTGCCAGCTCACCAGTGACAGGGGAGGATGGATCACCCCTCCACTTT. It is translated as CASSPVTGEDGSPLHF.

The chain couples TRBV7-2 to TRBJ1-4; D is perhaps TRBD1 (5 bases). V lost 5 bases, J lost 7 bases, and 11 bases lay in between. Germline V gives CDR1 SGHTA, CDR2 FQGNSA. The CDR3 is 13 residues long. The CDR3 sequence is CASSVTGTEKLFF. The CDR3 DNA reads as TGTGCCAGCAGCGTGACCGGGACTGAAAAACTGTTTTTT.

The genes are TRBV28 and TRBJ1-6, with 8 bases aligning to TRBD1. CDR1 and CDR2 from the germline V gene are MDHEN and SYDVKM. After removal of 1 base from V and 6 bases from J, the junction contained 2 bases not matched to a gene. The CDR3 has 15 amino acids. This CDR3 is CASSLSGGGNSPLHF. CDR3 sequence (DNA): TGTGCCAGCAGTTTATCAGGGGGCGGTAATTCACCCCTCCACTTT.

This clone came up once. V and J are TRBV5-4 and TRBJ1-4, with a possible D match to TRBD1 (5 bases). Germline values: CDR1 SGHNT, CDR2 YYREEE (reference sequence). The V gene lost 4 bases and the J gene lost 8 bases, with 18 bases spanning the gap. CDR3 size: 15 residues. CDR3 protein: CASSPTAGFDEKLFF. The DNA for the CDR3 is TGTGCCAGCAGCCCGACTGCAGGGTTTGACGAAAAACTGTTTTTT.

The J gene is TRBJ1-6, the V gene TRBV6-4, with no clear D. The CDR3 sequence is 13 residues long. Between the trimmed V and J ends, which lost 8 bases and 7 bases, there was a span of 12 bases. Germline assignment: CDR1 MRHNA and CDR2 SNTAGT. This chain's CDR3 is CASAQEDNSPLHF. DNA of the CDR3: TGTGCCAGCGCGCAGGAAGACAATTCACCCCTCCACTTT.

The chain is built from TRBV7-6 and TRBJ2-7; TRBD1 is a possible D gene (6 bases). Between the trimmed V and J ends, which lost 7 bases and 3 bases, there was a span of 13 bases. The CDR3 covers 13 residues. Germline CDR1 and CDR2: SGHVS and FNYEAQ. The DNA of the CDR3 is TGTGCCAGCACAAGTCAGGGGATCTACGAGCAGTACTTC. Its translation is CASTSQGIYEQYF.